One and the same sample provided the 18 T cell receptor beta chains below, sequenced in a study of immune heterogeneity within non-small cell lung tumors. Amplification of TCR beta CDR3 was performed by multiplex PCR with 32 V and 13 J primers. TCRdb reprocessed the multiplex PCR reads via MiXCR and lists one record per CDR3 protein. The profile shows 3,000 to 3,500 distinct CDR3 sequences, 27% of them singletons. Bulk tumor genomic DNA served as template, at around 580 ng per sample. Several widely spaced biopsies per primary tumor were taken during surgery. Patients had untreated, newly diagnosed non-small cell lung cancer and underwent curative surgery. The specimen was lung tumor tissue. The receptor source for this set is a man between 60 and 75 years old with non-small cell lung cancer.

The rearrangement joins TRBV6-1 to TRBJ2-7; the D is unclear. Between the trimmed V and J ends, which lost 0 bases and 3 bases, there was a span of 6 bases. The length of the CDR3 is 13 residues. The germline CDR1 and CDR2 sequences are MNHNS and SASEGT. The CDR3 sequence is CASSEAPSYEQYF. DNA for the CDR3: TGTGCCAGCAGTGAAGCACCTAGCTACGAGCAGTACTTC.

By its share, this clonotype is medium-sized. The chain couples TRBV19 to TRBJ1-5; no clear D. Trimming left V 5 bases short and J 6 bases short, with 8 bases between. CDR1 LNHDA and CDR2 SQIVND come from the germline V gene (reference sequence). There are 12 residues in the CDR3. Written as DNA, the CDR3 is TGTGCCAGTAGTCCAGGAATTCAGCCCCAGCATTTT. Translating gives CASSPGIQPQHF.

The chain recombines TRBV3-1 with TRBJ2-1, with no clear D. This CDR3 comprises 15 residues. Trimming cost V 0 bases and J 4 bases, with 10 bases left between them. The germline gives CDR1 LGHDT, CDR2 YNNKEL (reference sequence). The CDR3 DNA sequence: TGTGCCAGCAGCCAAGACCCTGGGCAGTACAATGAGCAGTTCTTC. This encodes CASSQDPGQYNEQFF.

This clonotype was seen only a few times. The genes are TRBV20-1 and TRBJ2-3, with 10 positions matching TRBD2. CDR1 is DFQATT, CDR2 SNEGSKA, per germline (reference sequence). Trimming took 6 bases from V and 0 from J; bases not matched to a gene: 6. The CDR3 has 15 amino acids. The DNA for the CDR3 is TGCAGTGCCCCACTAGCGGGACAAAGCACAGATACGCAGTATTTT. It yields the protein CSAPLAGQSTDTQYF.

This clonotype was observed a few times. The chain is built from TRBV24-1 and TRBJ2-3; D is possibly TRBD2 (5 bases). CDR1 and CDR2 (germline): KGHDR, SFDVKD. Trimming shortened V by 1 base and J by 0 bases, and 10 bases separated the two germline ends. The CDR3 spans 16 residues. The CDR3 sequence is CATSDFTRTSTDTQYF. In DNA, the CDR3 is TGTGCCACCAGTGATTTTACCAGGACTAGCACAGATACGCAGTATTTT.

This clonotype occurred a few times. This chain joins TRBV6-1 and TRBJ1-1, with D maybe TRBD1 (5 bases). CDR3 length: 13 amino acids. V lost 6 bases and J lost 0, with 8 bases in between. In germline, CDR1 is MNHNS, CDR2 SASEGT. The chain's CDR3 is CASRLTVNTEAFF. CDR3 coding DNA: TGTGCCAGCAGATTGACAGTGAACACTGAAGCTTTCTTT.

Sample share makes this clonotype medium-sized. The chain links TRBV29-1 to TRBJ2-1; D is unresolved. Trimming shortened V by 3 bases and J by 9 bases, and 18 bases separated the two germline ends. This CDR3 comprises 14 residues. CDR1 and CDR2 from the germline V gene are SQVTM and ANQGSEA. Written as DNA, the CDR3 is TGCAGCGTTGATGGGCAGTTCCGAGGCGGTGAGCAGTTCTTC. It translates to CSVDGQFRGGEQFF.

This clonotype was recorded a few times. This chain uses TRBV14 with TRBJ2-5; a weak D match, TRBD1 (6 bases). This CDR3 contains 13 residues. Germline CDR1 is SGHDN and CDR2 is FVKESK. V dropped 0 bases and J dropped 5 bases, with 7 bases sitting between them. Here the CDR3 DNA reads TGTGCCAGCAGCCAAGATAGGGGGGAGACCCAGTACTTC. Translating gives CASSQDRGETQYF.

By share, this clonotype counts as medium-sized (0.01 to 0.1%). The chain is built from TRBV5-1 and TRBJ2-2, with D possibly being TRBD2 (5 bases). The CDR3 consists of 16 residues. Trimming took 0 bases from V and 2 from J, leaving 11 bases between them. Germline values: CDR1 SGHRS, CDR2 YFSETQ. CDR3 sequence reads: CASSLGVGLNTGELFF. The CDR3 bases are TGCGCCAGCAGCTTGGGGGTCGGACTCAACACCGGGGAGCTGTTTTTT.

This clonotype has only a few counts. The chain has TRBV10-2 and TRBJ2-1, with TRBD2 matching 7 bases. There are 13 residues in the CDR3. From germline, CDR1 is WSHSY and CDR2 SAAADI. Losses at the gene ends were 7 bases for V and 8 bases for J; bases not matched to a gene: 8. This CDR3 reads CASNLAGGYEQFF. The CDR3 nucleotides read TGCGCCAGCAATTTAGCCGGGGGGTATGAGCAGTTCTTC.

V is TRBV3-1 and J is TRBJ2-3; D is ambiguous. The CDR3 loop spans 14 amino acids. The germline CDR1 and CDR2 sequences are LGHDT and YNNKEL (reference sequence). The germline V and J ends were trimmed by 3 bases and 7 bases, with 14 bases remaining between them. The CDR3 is CASSQGSITNTQYF. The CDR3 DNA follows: TGTGCCAGCAGCCAGGGGTCGATAACAAATACGCAGTATTTT.

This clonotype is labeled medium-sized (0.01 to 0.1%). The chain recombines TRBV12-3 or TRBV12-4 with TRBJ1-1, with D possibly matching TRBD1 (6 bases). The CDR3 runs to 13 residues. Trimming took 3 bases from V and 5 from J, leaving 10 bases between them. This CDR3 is CASSFFRGTEAFF. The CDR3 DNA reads TGTGCCAGCAGTTTTTTCAGGGGTACTGAAGCTTTCTTT.

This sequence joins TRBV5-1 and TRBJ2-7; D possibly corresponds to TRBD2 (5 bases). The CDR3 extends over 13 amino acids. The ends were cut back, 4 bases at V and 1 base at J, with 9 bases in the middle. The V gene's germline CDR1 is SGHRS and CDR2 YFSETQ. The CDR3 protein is CASSRTGSYEQYF. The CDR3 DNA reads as TGCGCCAGCAGCCGGACGGGGTCCTACGAGCAGTACTTC.

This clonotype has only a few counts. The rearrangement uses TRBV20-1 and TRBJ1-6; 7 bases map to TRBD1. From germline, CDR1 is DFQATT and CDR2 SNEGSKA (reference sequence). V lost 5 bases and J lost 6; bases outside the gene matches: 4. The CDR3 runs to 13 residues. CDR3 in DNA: TGCAGTGCTTACCGGGACAGTAATTCACCCCTCCACTTT. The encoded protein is CSAYRDSNSPLHF.

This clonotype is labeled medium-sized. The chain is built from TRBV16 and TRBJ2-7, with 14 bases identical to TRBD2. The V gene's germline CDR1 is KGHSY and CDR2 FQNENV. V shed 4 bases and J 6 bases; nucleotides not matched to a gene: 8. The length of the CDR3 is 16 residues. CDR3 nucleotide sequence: TGTGCCAGCAGCCCCGTCCCGGGACTAGCGGGAGCCGAGCAGTACTTC. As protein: CASSPVPGLAGAEQYF.

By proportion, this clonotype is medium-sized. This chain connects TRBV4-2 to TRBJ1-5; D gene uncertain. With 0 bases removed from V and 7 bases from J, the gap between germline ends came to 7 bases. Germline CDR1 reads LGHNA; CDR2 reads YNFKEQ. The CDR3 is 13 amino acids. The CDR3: CASSQELYQPQHF. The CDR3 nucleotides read TGTGCCAGCAGCCAAGAACTCTACCAGCCCCAGCATTTT.

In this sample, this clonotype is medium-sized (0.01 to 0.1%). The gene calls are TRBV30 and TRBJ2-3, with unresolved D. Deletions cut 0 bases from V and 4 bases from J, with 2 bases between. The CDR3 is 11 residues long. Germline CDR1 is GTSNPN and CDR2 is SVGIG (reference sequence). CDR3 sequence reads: CAWSVSDTQYF. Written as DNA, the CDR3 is TGTGCCTGGAGTGTATCAGATACGCAGTATTTT.

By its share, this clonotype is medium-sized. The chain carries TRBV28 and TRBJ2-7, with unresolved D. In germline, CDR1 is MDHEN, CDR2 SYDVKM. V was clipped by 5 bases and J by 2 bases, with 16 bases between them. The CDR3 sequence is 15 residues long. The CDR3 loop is CASSPPGRHPYEQYF. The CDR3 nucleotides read TGTGCCAGCAGTCCCCCAGGTCGACATCCCTACGAGCAGTACTTC.